The clone carrying this TCR beta chain was seen a few times. Its antigen is still unknown. The sample belongs to a study of shared clonotypes between healthy human individuals. Study findings and constraints: Depth of sequencing was expected to influence donor clonotype sharing.

Per the germline V gene, CDR1 is GTSNPN and CDR2 is SVGIG (reference sequence). The V end was cut by 2 bases, the J end by 1 base, with 12 bases between. This CDR3 has 15 amino acids. The assay was carried out at the deep level. Under the authors' procedure: Quality scores were absent from the junction-only immunoSEQ sequences, so filtering differed. Some clones are missing from TCRdb's copy, which holds only in-frame ones; the method was immunoSEQ multiplex PCR. V and J calls and clone size are as listed in that table; D and trimming were resolved from the DNA. This table holds about 1.1 million clones, roughly 80% found once.

The TCR was taken from a man aged 18 to 29 in good health. Some clones in this sample may be carry-over from other donors' samples. The chain joins TRBV30 to TRBJ1-5; maybe TRBD1 (5 bases). The sample taken for sequencing was memory CD4+ T cells from PBMCs. Subset in this sample: CD45RA-negative fraction. The CDR3 reads CAWSKQARSNQPQHF. CDR3 DNA: TGTGCCTGGAGTAAACAGGCTCGGAGCAATCAGCCCCAGCATTTT.